These T cell receptor beta chains were read from a single sample in a study of shared clonotypes between healthy human individuals. Profiled with immunoSEQ multiplex PCR; TCRdb holds only in-frame clones, not every one. This table has more than 2,000,000 clones, more than 85% appearing once. The specimen was naive CD4+ T cells from PBMCs. These TCRs come from a man aged 18 to 29 in good health. Some clones in this sample may be carry-over from other donors' samples. CDR3s include the opening cysteine and the closing phenylalanine or tryptophan. The D gene is left open where the match is weak. Clone sizes are given selectively: once, few, many, or a class where the clone is expanded.

V gene,J gene,clone size,D gene,CDR3 DNA,CDR3 protein
TRBV15,TRBJ2-3,.,.,TGTGCCACCAGCTGGACGGATAGCACAGATACGCAGTATTTT,CATSWTDSTDTQYF
TRBV19,TRBJ1-2,.,.,TGTGCCAGTTTCGGGACCGGAGTTGTCTATGGCTACACCTTC,CASFGTGVVYGYTF
TRBV5-6,TRBJ2-1,.,.,TGTGCCAGCAGCTTGGGTCTTGGGTGGGGCTACTCCTACAATGAGCAGTTCTTC,CASSLGLGWGYSYNEQFF
TRBV28,TRBJ1-1,.,TRBD1,TGTGCCAGCAGTTCCGGCCAGGGGGACACTGAAGCTTTCTTT,CASSSGQGDTEAFF
TRBV2,TRBJ2-6,.,.,TGTGCCAGCAGTGAACCGGGACTGAGCTCTGGGGCCAACGTCCTGACTTTC,CASSEPGLSSGANVLTF
TRBV21-1,TRBJ2-2,once,.,TGTGCCAGCAGTCACCCGGACGGCTCGAACACCGGGGAGCTGTTTTTT,CASSHPDGSNTGELFF
TRBV7-9,TRBJ2-2,.,.,TGTGCCAGCAGCTTTGGGCGCCAGGGGAGGGTCACCGGGGAGCTGTTTTTT,CASSFGRQGRVTGELFF
TRBV28,TRBJ1-4,.,TRBD1,TGTGCCAGCGGGGGACAGGGGGAAAAACTGTTTTTT,CASGGQGEKLFF
TRBV2,TRBJ2-5,.,TRBD1,TGTGCCAGTGGGACAGAGGTAGAGGAGACCCAGTACTTC,CASGTEVEETQYF
TRBV28,TRBJ2-4,.,.,TGTGCCAGCAGTTTACCCGACAGGGCCAAAAACATTCAGTACTTC,CASSLPDRAKNIQYF
TRBV9,TRBJ2-2,.,.,TGTGCCAGCCACCCCGCGGGATCCCCCGGGGAGCTGTTTTTT,CASHPAGSPGELFF
TRBV5-4,TRBJ2-1,once,TRBD2,TGTGCCAGCAGCTTACTAGCGGGAGGGAACAATGAGCAGTTCTTC,CASSLLAGGNNEQFF
TRBV28,TRBJ2-7,once,.,TGTGCCAGCACCGGGGGGCGGGTCGACTTCTACGAGCAGTACTTC,CASTGGRVDFYEQYF
TRBV5-6,TRBJ2-5,.,.,TGTGCCAGCAGCTTGGTCTCAGAGACCCAGTACTTC,CASSLVSETQYF
TRBV9,TRBJ2-3,.,TRBD2,TGTGCCAGCAGCTCCCGAATTAGCGGGGGCACAGATACGCAGTATTTT,CASSSRISGGTDTQYF
TRBV4-1,TRBJ2-1,.,TRBD2,TGCGCCAGCAGCCCCGGGCCCTTCGGGACTAGCGCCTACAATGAGCAGTTCTTC,CASSPGPFGTSAYNEQFF
TRBV29-1,TRBJ2-5,.,.,TGCAGCGTCCATGTGACAGGAGCAATATGGGAGGAGACCCAGTACTTC,CSVHVTGAIWEETQYF
TRBV11-1,TRBJ1-5,once,.,TGTGCCAGCAGCTTAGAAACGGGTGAGGGGCCCCAGCATTTT,CASSLETGEGPQHF
TRBV7-3,TRBJ2-1,.,TRBD2,TGTGCCAGCAGCTTAGGCGGGAGTGCGTCCTACAATGAGCAGTTCTTC,CASSLGGSASYNEQFF
TRBV19,TRBJ2-1,.,TRBD2,TGTGCCGTTCAGCGGGAGTCCTACAATGAGCAGTTCTTC,CAVQRESYNEQFF
TRBV10-3,TRBJ2-3,.,TRBD2,TGTGCCATCACCACTGGACTAGCGGGAACTGTAGATACGCAGTATTTT,CAITTGLAGTVDTQYF
TRBV4-2,TRBJ2-1,.,TRBD2,TGTGCCAGCAGCCGCGGGGGGACTTCTAACAATGAGCAGTTCTTC,CASSRGGTSNNEQFF
TRBV28,TRBJ2-2,.,.,TGTGCCAGCAGTTTCGAAGGGCTGGGGAACACCGGGGAGCTGTTTTTT,CASSFEGLGNTGELFF
TRBV7-2,TRBJ2-1,.,TRBD2,TGTGCCAGCAGCTCCTCTAGCGGGACGTTTGTGAATGAGCAGTTCTTC,CASSSSSGTFVNEQFF
TRBV28,TRBJ2-3,.,.,TGTGCCAGCAGTCAAGGGGGGCGCGGCACAGATACGCAGTATTTT,CASSQGGRGTDTQYF
TRBV9,TRBJ2-3,.,.,TGTGCCAGCAGCGAGCTAGCGAGGGACGGGACGCAGTATTTT,CASSELARDGTQYF
TRBV15,TRBJ2-3,.,TRBD2,TGTGCCACCAGCAGAGATCTAACTAGCGGGAGTGACGCAGATACGCAGTATTTT,CATSRDLTSGSDADTQYF
TRBV9,TRBJ1-5,.,.,TGTGCCAGCAGCGTAGGGGGGTATAGCAATCAGCCCCAGCATTTT,CASSVGGYSNQPQHF
TRBV5-1,TRBJ2-1,.,TRBD2,TGCGCCAGCAACCCTAGCGGGAGTAACTACAATGAGCAGTTCTTC,CASNPSGSNYNEQFF
TRBV11-2,TRBJ2-6,.,.,TGTGCCAGCAGCCGCCTGGCCTCCTCTGGGGCCAACGTCCTGACTTTC,CASSRLASSGANVLTF
TRBV28,TRBJ1-2,.,.,TGTGCCAGCAGTTGGCAGGAGCGTGGCTACACCTTC,CASSWQERGYTF
TRBV5-6,TRBJ2-7,.,.,TGTGCCAGCAGCTTTAGGGGACTGCAGGGCTACGAGCAGTACTTC,CASSFRGLQGYEQYF
TRBV27,TRBJ2-6,.,TRBD1,TGTGCCAGCAGTTTATCTAGCCCGGGATGGGACAGGGGTATCTCTGGGGCCAACGTCCTGACTTTC,CASSLSSPGWDRGISGANVLTF
TRBV10-1,TRBJ1-5,.,.,TGCGCCAGCAGTGATAGGGGTTCTCAGCCCCAGCATTTT,CASSDRGSQPQHF
TRBV19,TRBJ2-5,.,TRBD2,TGTGCCAGTAGTATTCGATCGGGCGGGAGTAGACCAGAGACCCAGTACTTC,CASSIRSGGSRPETQYF
TRBV6-6,TRBJ1-1,once,.,TGTGCCAGCAGTTACCCCCACCTCGACAGCGAAGCTTTCTTT,CASSYPHLDSEAFF
TRBV2,TRBJ2-3,once,TRBD2,TGTGCCAGCATTCCGACTAGCGGGAGCGATACGCAGTATTTT,CASIPTSGSDTQYF
TRBV18,TRBJ1-2,.,TRBD1,TGTGCCAGCGGGACAGCGGATACTAACTATGGCTACACCTTC,CASGTADTNYGYTF
TRBV5-1,TRBJ2-3,.,.,TGCGCCAGCCGACAGGACGGGGGCACAGATACGCAGTATTTT,CASRQDGGTDTQYF
TRBV29-1,TRBJ2-2,.,TRBD2,TGCAGCGTTTATAGCGGGAGGGCCCTGGCCGGGGAGCTGTTTTTT,CSVYSGRALAGELFF
TRBV21-1,TRBJ2-7,.,.,TGTGCCCCCTGCCGGGGGTGTTTTGCGTTGGAGCAGTACTTC,CAPCRGCFALEQYF
TRBV5-1,TRBJ2-5,.,TRBD2,TGCGCCAGCAGCTTGGCGGCTAGCGGGAAAGAGACCCAGTACTTC,CASSLAASGKETQYF